These 3 T cell receptor beta chains came from one sample sequenced in a study of patients and donors after allogeneic stem cell transplantation. TCRdb ran MiXCR on the RT-PCR reads and lists one entry per CDR3 protein. Among more than 25,000 distinct CDR3 sequences listed, more than 8% were seen once. The sample consisted of blood, either unsorted or a sorted T cell fraction (not recorded which). Receptor source: a human donor who was either an allogeneic HSCT recipient or a stem cell or donor lymphocyte infusion donor (not recorded which). It is not recorded whose cells these are; they may come from a transplant donor.

This clonotype was counted many times. The chain employs TRBV28 and TRBJ2-7; D assignment may be TRBD1 or TRBD2 (5 bases each). The germline V gene has CDR1 MDHEN and CDR2 SYDVKM. V shed 6 bases and J shed 7 bases, with 16 bases lying between them. This CDR3 is 13 amino acids long. The CDR3 DNA sequence: TGTGCCAGCAGACTTTCCGGGACCCCGGAGCAGTACTTC. Translation gives CASRLSGTPEQYF.

This clonotype was seen a few times. CDR3 bases: TGTGCCAGCAGCTCTAGCGGACTCGCGTCAGATACGCAGTATTTT. Its translation: CASSSSGLASDTQYF. V gene TRBV13 combines with J gene TRBJ2-3; 7 nucleotides line up with TRBD2. The CDR3 covers 15 residues. V shed 4 bases and J 4 bases; nucleotides not matched to a gene: 8. CDR1 and CDR2 (germline): PRHDT, FYEKMQ (reference sequence). The full variable domain, completed using reference TRBV13 and TRBJ2-3, is AAGVIQSPRHLIKEKRETATLKCYPIPRHDTVYWYQQGPGQDPQFLISFYEKMQSDKGSIPDRFSAQQFSDYHSELNMSSLELGDSALYFCASSSSGLASDTQYFGPGTRLTVL.

This clonotype appeared many times. The CDR3 coding sequence is TGCAGTGCTCCGCCGGGATCGGTGGAATCTAACTATGGCTACACCTTC. As protein: CSAPPGSVESNYGYTF. The chain couples TRBV20-1 to TRBJ1-2; D uncertain. Germline loops: CDR1 DFQATT, CDR2 SNEGSKA (reference sequence). The CDR3 runs 16 residues. V was cut by 5 bases and J by 0 bases, with 19 bases left in between.